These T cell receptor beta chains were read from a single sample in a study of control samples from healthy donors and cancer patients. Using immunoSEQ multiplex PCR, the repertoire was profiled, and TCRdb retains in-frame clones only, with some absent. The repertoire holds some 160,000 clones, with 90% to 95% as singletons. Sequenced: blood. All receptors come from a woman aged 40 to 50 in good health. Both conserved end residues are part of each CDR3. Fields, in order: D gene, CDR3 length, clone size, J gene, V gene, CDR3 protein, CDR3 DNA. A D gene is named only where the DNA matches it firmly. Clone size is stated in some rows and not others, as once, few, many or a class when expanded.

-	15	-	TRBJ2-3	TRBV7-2	CASSFGGATTDTQYF	TGTGCCAGCAGCTTTGGCGGAGCGACCACAGATACGCAGTATTTT
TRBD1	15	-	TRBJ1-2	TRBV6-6	CASSFGQGARDGYTF	TGTGCCAGCAGTTTCGGACAGGGGGCTAGAGATGGCTACACCTTC
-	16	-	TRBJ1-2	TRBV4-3	CASSQSSAGASYGYTF	TGCGCCAGCAGCCAATCCTCTGCGGGGGCCAGCTATGGCTACACCTTC
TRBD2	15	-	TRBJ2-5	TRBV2	CASSETTSGVETQYF	TGTGCCAGCAGTGAAACGACTAGCGGGGTGGAGACCCAGTACTTC
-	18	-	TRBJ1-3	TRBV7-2	CASSLIARGTERGNTIYF	TGTGCCAGCAGCTTAATAGCTCGGGGGACGGAACGGGGAAACACCATATATTTT
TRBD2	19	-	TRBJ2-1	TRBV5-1	CASSFSTLLAGVRYNEQFF	TGCGCCAGCAGCTTTTCGACTTTACTAGCGGGAGTCAGGTACAATGAGCAGTTCTTC
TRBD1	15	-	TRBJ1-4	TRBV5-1	CASSLAGTGDEKLFF	TGCGCCAGCAGCTTGGCCGGGACAGGGGATGAAAAACTGTTTTTT
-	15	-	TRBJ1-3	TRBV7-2	CASTQPTGSTNTIYF	TGTGCCAGCACCCAACCCACAGGATCCACAAACACCATATATTTT
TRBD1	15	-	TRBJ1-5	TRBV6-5	CASRRQGRGYQPQHF	TGTGCCAGCAGGAGACAGGGTCGGGGCTATCAGCCCCAGCATTTT
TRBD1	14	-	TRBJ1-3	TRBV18	CASSSGTAGNTIYF	TGTGCCAGCTCGTCCGGGACAGCTGGAAACACCATATATTTT
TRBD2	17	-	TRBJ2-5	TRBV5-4	CASSRGGLAGGGRTQYF	TGTGCCAGCAGTCGCGGCGGCCTAGCGGGGGGAGGAAGGACCCAGTACTTC
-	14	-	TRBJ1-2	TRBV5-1	CASSLETGSYGYTF	TGCGCCAGCAGCTTGGAAACAGGGAGCTATGGCTACACCTTC
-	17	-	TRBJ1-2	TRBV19	CAKKPQSGTGLFYGYTF	TGTGCCAAGAAACCTCAGTCCGGGACGGGACTCTTCTATGGCTACACCTTC
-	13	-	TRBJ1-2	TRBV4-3	CASSQDRRPGYTF	TGCGCCAGCAGCCAAGATCGGAGACCGGGCTACACCTTC
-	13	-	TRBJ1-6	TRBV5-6	CASSLTGNSPLHF	TGTGCCAGCAGCCTGACAGGAAATTCACCCCTCCACTTT
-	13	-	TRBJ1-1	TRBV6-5	CASLRGSGSEAFF	TGTGCCAGCCTCAGGGGATCCGGCAGTGAAGCTTTCTTT
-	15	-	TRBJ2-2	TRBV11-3	CASSLRVANTGELFF	TGTGCCAGCAGCTTACGGGTGGCGAACACCGGGGAGCTGTTTTTT
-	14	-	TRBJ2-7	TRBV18	CASSGLAGESEQYF	TGTGCCAGCTCGGGTCTGGCAGGGGAGAGCGAGCAGTACTTC
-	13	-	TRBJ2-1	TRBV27	CASSLPSNNEQFF	TGTGCCAGCAGTTTACCTTCCAACAATGAGCAGTTCTTC
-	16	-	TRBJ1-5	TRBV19	CASSIVRGVGNQPQHF	TGTGCCAGTAGTATAGTGCGGGGTGTGGGCAATCAGCCCCAGCATTTT
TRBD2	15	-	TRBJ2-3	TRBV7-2	CASSKTSGRVDTQYF	TGTGCCAGCAGCAAGACTAGCGGGAGGGTTGATACGCAGTATTTT
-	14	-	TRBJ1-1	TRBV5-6	CASSLNAGYTEAFF	TGTGCCAGCAGCTTGAATGCTGGGTACACTGAAGCTTTCTTT
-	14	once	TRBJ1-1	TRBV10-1	CASSEVQGFTEAFF	TGCGCCAGCAGTGAAGTACAGGGTTTCACTGAAGCTTTCTTT
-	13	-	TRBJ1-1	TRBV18	CASSTSGWTEAFF	TGTGCCAGCTCAACTTCAGGGTGGACTGAAGCTTTCTTT
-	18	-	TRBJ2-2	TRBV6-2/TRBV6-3	CASSTGRMRYSDTGELFF	TGTGCCAGCAGCACGGGACGGATGAGATATAGCGACACCGGGGAGCTGTTTTTT
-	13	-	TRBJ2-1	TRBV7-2	CASSFQGDREQFF	TGTGCCAGCAGCTTTCAGGGAGACCGCGAGCAGTTCTTC
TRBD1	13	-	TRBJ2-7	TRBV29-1	CSFRGTGAYEQYF	TGCAGCTTCCGTGGGACAGGGGCCTACGAGCAGTACTTC
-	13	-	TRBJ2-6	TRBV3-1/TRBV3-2	CASSRAGANVLTF	TGTGCCAGCAGTCGGGCTGGGGCCAACGTCCTGACTTTC
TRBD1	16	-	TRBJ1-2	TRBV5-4	CASSSGQERTNYGYTF	TGTGCCAGCAGCTCGGGACAGGAGAGAACCAACTATGGCTACACCTTC
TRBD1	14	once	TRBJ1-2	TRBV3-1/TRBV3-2	CASSNDRVASGYTF	TGTGCCAGCAGCAACGACAGGGTAGCCTCTGGCTACACCTTC
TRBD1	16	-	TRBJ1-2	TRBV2	CASSLDRGGANYGYTF	TGTGCCAGCAGTCTTGACAGGGGTGGGGCCAACTATGGCTACACCTTC
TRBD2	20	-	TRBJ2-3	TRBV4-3	CASSQLTRLAGLPQTDTQYF	TGCGCCAGCAGCCAACTAACCCGGCTAGCGGGGCTACCACAGACAGATACGCAGTATTTT
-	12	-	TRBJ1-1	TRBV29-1	CSGLLFGTEAFF	TGCAGCGGGCTCCTTTTCGGTACTGAAGCTTTCTTT
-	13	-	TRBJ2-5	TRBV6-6	CASRVADQETQYF	TGTGCCAGCAGGGTGGCAGACCAAGAGACCCAGTACTTC
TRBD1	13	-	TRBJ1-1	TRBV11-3	CASSFDRDTEAFF	TGTGCCAGCAGCTTTGACAGGGACACTGAAGCTTTCTTT
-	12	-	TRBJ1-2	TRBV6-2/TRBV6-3	CASSYPGGGYTF	TGTGCCAGCAGTTACCCGGGGGGTGGCTACACCTTC
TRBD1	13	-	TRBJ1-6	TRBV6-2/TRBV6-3	CASSTGGPSPLHF	TGTGCCAGCAGTACAGGGGGACCCTCACCCCTCCACTTT
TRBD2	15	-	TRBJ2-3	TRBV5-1	CASSFGAGGTDTQYF	TGCGCCAGCAGCTTCGGGGCGGGGGGGACAGATACGCAGTATTTT
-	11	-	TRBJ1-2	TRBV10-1	CASTDGEGYTF	TGCGCCAGCACGGACGGCGAGGGCTACACCTTC
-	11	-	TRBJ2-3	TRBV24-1	CATSTTDTQYF	TGTGCCACCAGTACTACAGATACGCAGTATTTT
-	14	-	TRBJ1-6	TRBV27	CASSLRDPRSPLHF	TGTGCCAGCAGTTTACGGGACCCTAGGTCACCCCTCCACTTT
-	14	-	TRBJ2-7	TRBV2	CASSAPVQTYEQYF	TGTGCCAGCAGTGCACCAGTACAGACCTACGAGCAGTACTTC
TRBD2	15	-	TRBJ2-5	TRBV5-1	CASSDGLDTPETQYF	TGCGCCAGCAGCGATGGACTAGATACTCCCGAGACCCAGTACTTC
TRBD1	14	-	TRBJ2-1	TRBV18	CASSPGQGVREQFF	TGTGCCAGCTCACCGGGACAGGGTGTCCGTGAGCAGTTCTTC